One and the same sample provided the 4 T cell receptor beta chains below, sequenced in a study of blood T cells in healthy people across ages. The use of a sample-barcoded 5' primer and a J-beta primer mix characterized a second PCR of roughly 6 to 11 cycles. TCRdb reprocessed the 5' RACE reads with MiXCR, giving one entry per CDR3 protein. The data show fewer than 800,000 distinct CDR3 sequences, approximately 30% seen once. The sequenced material came from blood. These receptors originate from a woman of 80 years or more in good health.

This clonotype was seen ten or more times. The chain recombines TRBV7-8 with TRBJ2-1; D remains unclear. The CDR3 spans 13 residues. Germline CDR1 reads SGHVS; CDR2 reads FQNEAQ. Trimming pared 1 base from V and 8 bases from J, leaving 9 bases between. CDR3 nucleotides: TGTGCCAGCAGCTTAGAAATGGGCGATGAGCAGTTCTTC. This codes for CASSLEMGDEQFF.

Comment on this clonotype: A clone one base away is much larger, so this may be a read error. The CDR3 nucleotides read TGCGCCAGAAGACCCGGGGGGGATGAGCAGTTCTTC. Translating it yields CARRPGGDEQFF. The chain uses TRBV5-1 and TRBJ2-1, with TRBD2 identical over 8 bases. Germline values: CDR1 SGHRS, CDR2 YFSETQ. V was clipped by 8 bases and J by 8 bases; unmatched bases: 6. This CDR3 has 12 amino acids.

This clonotype was counted at least ten times. The V call is TRBV7-3, the J call TRBJ2-1, with 7 bases fitting TRBD1. V shed 4 bases and J 2 bases; nucleotides not matched to a gene: 14. Per the germline V gene, CDR1 is SGHTA and CDR2 is FQGTGA. The CDR3 has 18 residues. The CDR3 spells CASSSVETGMGAYNEQFF. Here the CDR3 DNA reads TGTGCCAGCAGCTCAGTCGAGACAGGGATGGGGGCCTACAATGAGCAGTTCTTC.

This clonotype has at least ten counts. This chain links TRBV24-1 with TRBJ2-7; tentative D call: TRBD2 (5 bases). Trimming left V 4 bases short and J 3 bases short, with 12 bases between. Germline CDR1 KGHDR, CDR2 SFDVKD. This CDR3 has 14 amino acids. In DNA form, the CDR3 reads TGTGCCACCAGTGACTCGGGGAAGAACTACGAGCAGTACTTC. Translated: CATSDSGKNYEQYF.